The subject of this entry is one T cell receptor (beta chain). The data are from a study of OX40 agonist ivuxolimab in advanced cancers. Repertoires were generated with immunoSEQ multiplex PCR, while TCRdb's copy carries only in-frame clones and drops some. Altogether 20,000 to 25,000 clones are present, about nine tenths being singletons, with the ten largest covering around 25%. The CDR3 has 13 amino acids. The V end was cut by 4 bases, the J end by 14 bases, with 18 bases between. The germline gives CDR1 SGDLS, CDR2 YYNGEE. The V call is TRBV9, the J call TRBJ1-4; a possible D gene is TRBD1 (6 bases). The source is an adult with an advanced solid tumor such as melanoma, head and neck, liver or kidney cancer. Sequencing was performed on CD4+ or CD8+ T cells sorted from blood, taken in a trial of the OX40 agonist ivuxolimab. The CDR3 reads CASSTTTRGSLFF. The CDR3, as DNA: TGTGCCAGCAGCACAACTACCAGGGGAAGCCTGTTTTTT.